These T cell receptor beta chains were read from a single sample in a study of blood T cell repertoires in COVID-19. Measured with immunoSEQ multiplex PCR; TCRdb has only the in-frame clones, and not every one. This sample has over 150,000 clones, with about 88% found just once. Sequences were obtained from peripheral blood. The receptors here all came from a middle-aged man with active or convalescent COVID-19. CDR3s include the opening cysteine and the closing phenylalanine or tryptophan. Each record gives: CDR3 DNA, CDR3 protein, D gene, V gene, J gene, clone size. D genes are given only for firm matches. Not every row has a clone size; where given, it reads once, few, many or a size class.

DNA: TGCGCCAGCAGGTTCCCTACAGGGGGCGCTGGGGGCTACACCTTC
CDR3: CASRFPTGGAGGYTF
D: TRBD1
V: TRBV5-1
J: TRBJ1-2
size: once

DNA: TGTGCCAGCCGAGGAAATGAGGATACGCAGTATTTT
CDR3: CASRGNEDTQYF
D: -
V: TRBV11-3
J: TRBJ2-3
size: few

DNA: TGCGCCAGCAGCTTGGCCGGGTATCAGGGGTACAATGAGCAGTTCTTC
CDR3: CASSLAGYQGYNEQFF
D: -
V: TRBV5-1
J: TRBJ2-1
size: -

DNA: TGTGCCAGCAGTTCAGGCACAGATACGCAGTATTTT
CDR3: CASSSGTDTQYF
D: -
V: TRBV12-3/TRBV12-4
J: TRBJ2-3
size: -

DNA: TGTGCCAGCAGCCCCAGGGGTCCAGATACGCAGTATTTT
CDR3: CASSPRGPDTQYF
D: -
V: TRBV7-9
J: TRBJ2-3
size: once

DNA: TGTGCCAGCAGTGAGGGACAGGGTAATTCACCCCTCCACTTT
CDR3: CASSEGQGNSPLHF
D: TRBD1
V: TRBV2
J: TRBJ1-6
size: -

DNA: TGTGCCAGCAGCCAAGATATATCGTCGTTAGCTTTCTTT
CDR3: CASSQDISSLAFF
D: -
V: TRBV14
J: TRBJ1-1
size: -

DNA: TGCGCCAGCAGCCCACTCCGGGACAGAAGTAATGAAAAACTGTTTTTT
CDR3: CASSPLRDRSNEKLFF
D: TRBD1
V: TRBV5-1
J: TRBJ1-4
size: -

DNA: TGTGCCAGCAGCTTAGCCCCCCGGGACTACCAAGAGACCCAGTACTTC
CDR3: CASSLAPRDYQETQYF
D: -
V: TRBV7-6
J: TRBJ2-5
size: -

DNA: TGTGCCAGCACTAGGACAGGGCTGAACACTGAAGCTTTCTTT
CDR3: CASTRTGLNTEAFF
D: TRBD1
V: TRBV6-5
J: TRBJ1-1
size: -